This T cell receptor beta chain was sequenced for a study of tumor-infiltrating lymphocytes in oesophageal squamous cell carcinoma. From the PCR reads, TCRdb called clonotypes with MiXCR, one entry per CDR3 protein. The table includes fewer than 20,000 distinct CDR3 sequences, 35% to 50% detected once. This clonotype is medium-sized in the sample. This CDR3 contains 14 residues. V was trimmed by 2 bases and J by 6 bases, leaving 10 bases between them. CDR1 is SEHNR, CDR2 FQNEAQ, per germline (reference sequence). The sequence derives from a male donor with esophageal squamous cell carcinoma. Sequenced input: esophageal tumor tissue. The chain couples TRBV7-9 to TRBJ1-4; possibly TRBD1 for D (6 bases). The DNA for the CDR3 is TGTGCCAGCAGCTTACCGGGGGCGCATGAAAAACTGTTTTTT. Protein product: CASSLPGAHEKLFF.